A single sample gave rise to the 7 T cell receptor beta chains below, sequenced in a study of OX40 agonist ivuxolimab in advanced cancers. Data came from immunoSEQ multiplex PCR; TCRdb stores just in-frame clones and leaves some out. The data contain around 100,000 clones, about 91% of them seen just once; the ten biggest clones take up 0.45% to 0.65%. Material: CD4+ or CD8+ T cells sorted from blood, obtained in a trial of the OX40 agonist ivuxolimab. The origin of the receptors is an adult with an advanced solid tumor such as melanoma, head and neck, liver or kidney cancer.

The chain links TRBV5-1 to TRBJ1-5; D is ambiguous. CDR3 length: 14 amino acids. Trimming removed 0 bases from V and 1 base from J, with 5 bases in between. In germline, CDR1 is SGHRS, CDR2 YFSETQ. The CDR3 loop is CASSLDSSNQPQHF. As DNA, the CDR3 is TGCGCCAGCAGCTTGGACAGCAGCAATCAGCCCCAGCATTTT.

This clone has only one observation. The CDR3 sequence: CASSPPRGAAEQYF. The CDR3 region has the DNA TGTGCCAGCAGCCCTCCTAGGGGTGCCGCCGAGCAGTACTTC. The chain uses TRBV11-2 and TRBJ2-7; TRBD1 might be the D (5 bases). V lost 5 bases and J 6 bases, leaving 17 bases between the germline ends. This CDR3 has 14 amino acids. Germline V CDR1 and CDR2: SGHAT, FQNNGV.

The rearrangement uses TRBV28 and TRBJ1-1; D is undetermined. In germline, CDR1 is MDHEN, CDR2 SYDVKM. The length of the CDR3 is 16 residues. V shed 6 bases and J shed 0 bases, with 17 bases lying between them. The CDR3 nucleotides read TGTGCCAGCAGAGATGACCCGCACAAAATGAACACTGAAGCTTTCTTT. Its protein is CASRDDPHKMNTEAFF.

V and J are TRBV11-2 and TRBJ2-1, with D tentatively TRBD2 (6 bases). The CDR3 is 15 amino acids. Trimming stripped 3 bases from V and 0 bases from J, with 9 bases between. CDR1 and CDR2 from the germline V gene are SGHAT and FQNNGV. Here the CDR3 reads CASSLEGTSYNEQFF. In DNA, the CDR3 is TGTGCCAGCAGCTTGGAGGGGACCTCCTACAATGAGCAGTTCTTC. Filled out from reference TRBV11-2 and TRBJ2-1, the complete variable domain reads EAGVAQSPRYKIIEKRQSVAFWCNPISGHATLYWYQQILGQGPKLLIQFQNNGVVDDSQLPKDRFSAERLKGVDSTLKIQPAKLEDSAVYLCASSLEGTSYNEQFFGPGTRLTVL.

This sequence joins TRBV6-6 and TRBJ1-2, with TRBD1 as a possible D gene (5 bases). The germline V and J ends were trimmed by 8 bases and 0 bases, with 13 bases remaining between them. The germline V gene encodes CDR1 MNHNY and CDR2 SVGAGI (reference sequence). This CDR3 comprises 14 residues. CDR3 amino acids: CASRGESANYGYTF. DNA of the CDR3: TGTGCCAGCCGAGGGGAAAGCGCTAACTATGGCTACACCTTC.

This chain connects TRBV19 to TRBJ1-2; D may be TRBD1 (6 bases). V was trimmed by 5 bases and J by 0 bases, leaving 13 bases between them. This CDR3 has 15 amino acids. The germline gives CDR1 LNHDA, CDR2 SQIVND (reference sequence). The CDR3 DNA follows: TGTGCCAGTAGTTCCCGGGGACAACCTAACTATGGCTACACCTTC. This gives the protein CASSSRGQPNYGYTF.

V and J are TRBV7-9 and TRBJ2-7, with 9 bases lining up with TRBD1. The CDR3 extends over 14 amino acids. Trimming cost V 5 bases and J 6 bases; bases outside gene matches: 8. Germline CDR1 is SEHNR and CDR2 is FQNEAQ (reference sequence). The CDR3 spells CASSPGDRDREQYF. For the CDR3, the DNA is TGTGCCAGCAGCCCCGGGGACAGGGACCGCGAGCAGTACTTC. The full variable domain, rest sourced from reference TRBV7-9 and TRBJ2-7, is DTGVSQNPRHKITKRGQNVTFRCDPISEHNRLYWYRQTLGQGPEFLTYFQNEAQLEKSRLLSDRFSAERPKGSFSTLEIQRTEQGDSAMYLCASSPGDRDREQYFGPGTRLTVT.